The 18 T cell receptor beta chains below all came from one sample that was sequenced in a study of vaccination effects on CD4 cells after COVID-19. The data were produced by immunoSEQ multiplex PCR, yet TCRdb's version contains in-frame clones alone and is incomplete. The sample carries tens of thousands of clones, under 80% recorded once. Their target antigens are unknown. Following culture for 9 to 11 days, CD4+ T cells were isolated. The cohort was immunized with two doses of either the BNT162b2 or mRNA-1273 vaccine. The sample here was CD4+ T cells from PBMCs cultured without peptide, taken after COVID-19 vaccination. The receptors stem from a human donor who received a COVID-19 vaccine.

The rearrangement joins TRBV29-1 to TRBJ2-1, with TRBD1 matching over 9 bases. In germline, CDR1 is SQVTM, CDR2 ANQGSEA. The ends lost 2 bases at V and 1 base at J; junction bases unmatched: 3. This CDR3 has 15 amino acids. CDR3 residues: CSVERGTGSYNEQFF. CDR3 sequence (DNA): TGCAGCGTTGAACGGGGGACAGGGTCCTACAATGAGCAGTTCTTC.

This clone was picked up one time. CDR3: CASSLQGARGTEAFF. CDR3 DNA: TGTGCCAGCAGCCTACAGGGGGCGCGGGGCACTGAAGCTTTCTTT. The chain uses TRBV7-2 and TRBJ1-1; TRBD1 matches 9 bases. V gave up 5 bases and J gave up 4 bases; unmatched junction bases: 8. Germline V CDR1 and CDR2: SGHTA, FQGNSA. This CDR3 contains 15 residues.

The rearrangement joins TRBV11-2 to TRBJ1-1, with TRBD1 matching 7 bases. The CDR3 has 15 amino acids. The V and J ends lost 6 bases and 4 bases, in that order; junction bases with no gene match: 11. In germline, CDR1 is SGHAT, CDR2 FQNNGV. CDR3 DNA: TGTGCCAGCAGTCGAGACAGGGCGGGAGGCACTGAAGCTTTCTTT. Amino acids: CASSRDRAGGTEAFF.

The rearrangement uses TRBV24-1 and TRBJ2-2, with D maybe TRBD2 (6 bases). In germline, CDR1 is KGHDR, CDR2 SFDVKD. The V gene lost 1 base and the J gene lost 4 bases, with 9 bases spanning the gap. The CDR3 covers 15 residues. This chain's CDR3 is CATSDFGGGTGELFF. CDR3 nucleotide sequence: TGTGCCACCAGTGATTTTGGGGGAGGCACCGGGGAGCTGTTTTTT.

V and J are TRBV10-2 and TRBJ2-5; TRBD2 matches 15 bases. The trim removed 7 bases at V and 4 bases at J, leaving 7 bases unmatched. CDR1 and CDR2 from the germline V gene are WSHSY and SAAADI. The CDR3 spans 16 residues. The CDR3 protein is CASMGTSGGRPETQYF. The CDR3 DNA sequence: TGCGCCAGCATGGGGACTAGCGGGGGGAGGCCAGAGACCCAGTACTTC.

This clone appeared a few times. The chain combines TRBV28 with TRBJ1-6, with D perhaps matching TRBD1 (6 bases). Germline lookup yields CDR1 MDHEN and CDR2 SYDVKM. Trimming left V 6 bases short and J 5 bases short, with 8 bases between. The CDR3 extends over 13 amino acids. This CDR3 is CASRDSNNSPLHF. In DNA form, the CDR3 reads TGTGCCAGCAGGGACAGTAATAATTCACCCCTCCACTTT. The full variable domain, in which reference TRBV28 and TRBJ1-6 provide the parts outside the CDR3, is DVKVTQSSRYLVKRTGEKVFLECVQDMDHENMFWYRQDPGLGLRLIYFSYDVKMKEKGDIPEGYSVSREKKERFSLILESASTNQTSMYLCASRDSNNSPLHFGNGTRLTVT.

The chain combines TRBV5-6 with TRBJ1-2, with D tentatively TRBD1 (5 bases). The ends were cut back, 3 bases at V and 8 bases at J, with 14 bases in the middle. This CDR3 is 13 amino acids long. Germline assignment: CDR1 SGHDT and CDR2 YYEEEE. For the CDR3, the DNA is TGTGCCAGCAGCTCCTGGGGGGGGAAAGGCTACACCTTC. Amino acid sequence: CASSSWGGKGYTF.

This clone was counted a single time. This chain joins TRBV7-8 and TRBJ1-2, with no clear D. The V gene lost 9 bases and the J gene lost 6 bases, with 11 bases spanning the gap. The germline V gene has CDR1 SGHVS and CDR2 FQNEAQ. CDR3 length: 11 amino acids. The chain's CDR3 is CASFPLDGYTF. Written as DNA, the CDR3 is TGTGCCAGTTTCCCACTTGATGGCTACACCTTC.

The V and J genes are TRBV14 and TRBJ2-3; 9 bases line up with TRBD2. The CDR3 is 17 residues long. CDR1 and CDR2 (germline): SGHDN, FVKESK. Trimming took 0 bases from V and 1 from J; bases not matched to a gene: 5. DNA for the CDR3: TGTGCCAGCAGCCAAGATTATAGGACTAGCGGCACAGATACGCAGTATTTT. The encoded protein is CASSQDYRTSGTDTQYF. Supplemented by reference TRBV14 and TRBJ2-3, the full variable domain reads EAGVTQFPSHSVIEKGQTVTLRCDPISGHDNLYWYRRVMGKEIKFLLHFVKESKQDESGMPNNRFLAERTGGTYSTLKVQPAELEDSGVYFCASSQDYRTSGTDTQYFGPGTRLTVL.

The gene calls are TRBV2 and TRBJ2-5, with D possibly TRBD1 on 7 matching bases. CDR1 and CDR2 (germline): SNHLY, FYNNEI. CDR3 size: 14 residues. Trimming left V 4 bases short and J 2 bases short, with 11 bases between. Here the CDR3 DNA reads TGTGCCAGCAGTGGGGCGGGACAGCAAGAGACCCAGTACTTC. It yields the protein CASSGAGQQETQYF.

The chain links TRBV27 to TRBJ1-6; TRBD1 matches 9 bases. Per germline, CDR1 MNHEY and CDR2 SMNVEV (reference sequence). CDR3 size: 19 residues. V was clipped by 8 bases and J by 2 bases; unmatched bases: 16. This chain's CDR3 is CASDPTGTGRSPYNSPLHF. As DNA, the CDR3 is TGTGCCAGCGACCCTACCGGGACAGGGAGGTCTCCCTATAATTCACCCCTCCACTTT.

This clone was counted only a few times. The chain employs TRBV12-5 and TRBJ2-4; D might be TRBD1 (6 bases). The CDR3 is 15 amino acids. From germline, CDR1 is LGHNT and CDR2 FRNRAP. The V end was cut by 2 bases, the J end by 7 bases, with 15 bases between. The CDR3 bases are TGTGCTAGTGGTTTGTCCAGACAGGTAGGGAACATTCAGTACTTC. This codes for CASGLSRQVGNIQYF.

This clone was counted a few times. The chain combines TRBV18 with TRBJ1-1, with a possible D match to TRBD1 (5 bases). The V end lost 2 bases, the J end lost 11 bases, and 12 bases lay between the germline ends. The CDR3 is 12 residues long. From germline, CDR1 is KGHSH and CDR2 LQKENI. The CDR3 protein is CASSPNRQLAFF. The CDR3 nucleotides read TGTGCCAGCTCACCAAACCGACAGTTGGCTTTCTTT. Variable domain in full (rest from reference TRBV18 and TRBJ1-1): NAGVMQNPRHLVRRRGQEARLRCSPMKGHSHVYWYRQLPEEGLKFMVYLQKENIIDESGMPKERFSAEFPKEGPSILRIQQVVRGDSAAYFCASSPNRQLAFFGQGTRLTVV.

J is TRBJ1-5 and V is TRBV6-2 or TRBV6-3; no clear D. Germline V gene lookup returns CDR1 MNHEY and CDR2 SVGEGT. Between the trimmed V and J ends, which lost 2 bases and 3 bases, there was a span of 17 bases. The CDR3 covers 17 residues. CDR3 sequence: CASSYIPRGSDNQPQHF. DNA of the CDR3: TGTGCCAGCAGTTACATCCCCAGAGGGTCGGACAATCAGCCCCAGCATTTT.

This clone was seen only once. The chain couples TRBV7-3 to TRBJ1-6; 8 bases fit TRBD1. Germline V gene data show CDR1 as SGHTA and CDR2 as FQGTGA. The trim removed 5 bases at V and 6 bases at J, leaving 9 bases unmatched. The CDR3 covers 16 residues. The CDR3: CASSLTGGTGNSPLHF. The CDR3 DNA reads TGTGCCAGCAGCCTCACGGGGGGGACAGGTAATTCACCCCTCCACTTT.

V and J are TRBV19 and TRBJ2-7; TRBD2 matches at 9 bases. With V trimmed by 8 bases and J by 5 bases, 10 bases remained unmatched. Germline V CDR1 and CDR2: LNHDA, SQIVND (reference sequence). The CDR3 loop spans 14 amino acids. CDR3 nucleotide sequence: TGTGCCAGTCGACGGGGACTAGCACTCGACGAGCAGTACGTC. This gives the protein CASRRGLALDEQYV.

This clone was recorded only once. The chain employs TRBV2 and TRBJ2-5; 8 bases line up with TRBD1. The CDR3 covers 13 residues. Germline CDR1 reads SNHLY; CDR2 reads FYNNEI. V lost 5 bases and J lost 5; bases outside the gene matches: 4. The chain's CDR3 is CASSRGQGETQYF. The CDR3 nucleotides are TGTGCCAGCAGTCGAGGACAGGGCGAGACCCAGTACTTC.

V usage is TRBV27 and J usage is TRBJ1-4; 8 nucleotides align to TRBD1. The junction had 9 bases not matched to a gene; V was cut back by 6 bases and J by 6 bases. Looked up from germline, CDR1 is MNHEY and CDR2 is SMNVEV (reference sequence). This CDR3 region has 15 residues. The CDR3 coding sequence is TGTGCCAGCAGCCAGGCGGGACAGGAGGATGAAAAACTGTTTTTT. Translation gives CASSQAGQEDEKLFF.